The entry that follows covers one TCR beta chain sequence. This entry is derived from a study of PD-L1 blockade in urothelial cancer. Libraries were prepared by immunoSEQ multiplex PCR; TCRdb keeps only in-frame clonotypes and omits some of them. The sample consists of about 120,000 clones, roughly 90% of them appearing once. The germline V gene encodes CDR1 MNHNS and CDR2 SASEGT. The CDR3 extends over 15 amino acids. Trimming took 4 bases from V and 6 from J; bases not matched to a gene: 7. The time point: peripheral blood 6 weeks after treatment start. Patients yielded 1 to 8 samples each, pretreatment and on-treatment.

This sequence originates from a man aged 60-69 years with urothelial cancer. The chain couples TRBV6-1 to TRBJ1-5; 9 nucleotides match TRBD1. Sequenced material: PBMCs, taken around atezolizumab (anti-PD-L1) treatment. The CDR3 coding sequence is TGTGCCAGCAGTGCTACCGACAGGGGGGGTCAGCCCCAGCATTTT. Protein: CASSATDRGGQPQHF.